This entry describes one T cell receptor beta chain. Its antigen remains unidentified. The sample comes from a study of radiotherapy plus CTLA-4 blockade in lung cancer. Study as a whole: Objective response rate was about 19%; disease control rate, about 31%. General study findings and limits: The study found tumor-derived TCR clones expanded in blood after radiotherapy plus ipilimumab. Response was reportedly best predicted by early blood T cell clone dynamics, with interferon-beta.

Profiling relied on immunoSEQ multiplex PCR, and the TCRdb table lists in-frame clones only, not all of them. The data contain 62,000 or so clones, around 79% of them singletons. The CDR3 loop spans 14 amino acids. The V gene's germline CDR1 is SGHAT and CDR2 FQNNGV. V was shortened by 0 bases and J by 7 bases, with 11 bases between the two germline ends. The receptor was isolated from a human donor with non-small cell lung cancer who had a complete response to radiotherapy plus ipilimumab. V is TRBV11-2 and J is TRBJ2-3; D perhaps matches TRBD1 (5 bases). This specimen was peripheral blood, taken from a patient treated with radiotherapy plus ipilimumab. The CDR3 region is CASSLEVRAYTQYF. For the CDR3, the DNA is TGTGCCAGCAGCTTAGAGGTCAGGGCATATACGCAGTATTTT.